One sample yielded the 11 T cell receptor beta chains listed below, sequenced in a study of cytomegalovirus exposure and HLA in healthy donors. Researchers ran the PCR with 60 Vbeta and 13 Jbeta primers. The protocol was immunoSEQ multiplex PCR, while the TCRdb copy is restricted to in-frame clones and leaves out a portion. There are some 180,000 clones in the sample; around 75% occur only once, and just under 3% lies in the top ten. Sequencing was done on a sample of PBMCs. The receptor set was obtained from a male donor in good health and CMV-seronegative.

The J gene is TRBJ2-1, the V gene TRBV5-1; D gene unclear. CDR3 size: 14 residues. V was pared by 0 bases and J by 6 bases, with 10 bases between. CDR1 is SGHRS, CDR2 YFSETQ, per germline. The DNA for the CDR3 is TGCGCCAGCAGCTTGGATGGGCAGCTCAATGAGCAGTTCTTC. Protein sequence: CASSLDGQLNEQFF.

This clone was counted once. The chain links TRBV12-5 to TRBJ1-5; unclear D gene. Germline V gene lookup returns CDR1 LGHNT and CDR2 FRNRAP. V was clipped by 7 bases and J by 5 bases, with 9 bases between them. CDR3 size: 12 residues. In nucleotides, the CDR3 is TGTGCTAGTGCTTCTTCCTATCAGCCCCAGCATTTT. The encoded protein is CASASSYQPQHF.

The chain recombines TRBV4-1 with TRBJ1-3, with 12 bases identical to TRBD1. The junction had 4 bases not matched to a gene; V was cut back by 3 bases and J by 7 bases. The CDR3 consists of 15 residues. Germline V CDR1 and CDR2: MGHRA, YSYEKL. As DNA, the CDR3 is TGCGCCAGCAGCCACCCGGGACAGGGGGCTAACACCATATATTTT. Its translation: CASSHPGQGANTIYF.

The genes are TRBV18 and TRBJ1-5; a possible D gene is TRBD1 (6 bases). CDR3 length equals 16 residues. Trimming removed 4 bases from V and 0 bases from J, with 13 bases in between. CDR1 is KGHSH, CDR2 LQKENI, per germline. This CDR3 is CASSLQGMYSNQPQHF. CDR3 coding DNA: TGTGCCAGCTCACTTCAGGGGATGTATAGCAATCAGCCCCAGCATTTT. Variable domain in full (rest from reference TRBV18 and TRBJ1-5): NAGVMQNPRHLVRRRGQEARLRCSPMKGHSHVYWYRQLPEEGLKFMVYLQKENIIDESGMPKERFSAEFPKEGPSILRIQQVVRGDSAAYFCASSLQGMYSNQPQHFGDGTRLSIL.

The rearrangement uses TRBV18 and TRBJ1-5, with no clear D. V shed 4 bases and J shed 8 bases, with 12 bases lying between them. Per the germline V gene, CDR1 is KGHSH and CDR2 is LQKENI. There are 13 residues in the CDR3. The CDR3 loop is CASSRTKEEPQHF. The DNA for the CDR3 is TGTGCCAGCTCACGCACGAAGGAGGAGCCCCAGCATTTT.

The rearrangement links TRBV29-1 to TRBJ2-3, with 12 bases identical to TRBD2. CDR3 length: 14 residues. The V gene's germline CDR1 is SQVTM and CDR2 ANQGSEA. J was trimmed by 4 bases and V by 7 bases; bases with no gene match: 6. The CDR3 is CSAAGLAGPDTQYF. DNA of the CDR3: TGCAGCGCCGCAGGACTAGCGGGGCCAGATACGCAGTATTTT.

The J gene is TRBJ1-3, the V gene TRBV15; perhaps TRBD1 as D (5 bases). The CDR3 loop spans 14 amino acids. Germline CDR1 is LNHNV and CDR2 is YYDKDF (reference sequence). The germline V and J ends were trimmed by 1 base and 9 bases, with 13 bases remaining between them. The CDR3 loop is CATSRAQGVGTIYF. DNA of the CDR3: TGTGCCACCAGCAGAGCCCAGGGTGTGGGCACCATATATTTT.

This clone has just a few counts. The CDR3 bases are TGCGCCAGCAGCTCGAGGTACCAGCCCCAGCATTTT. Translated: CASSSRYQPQHF. The chain combines TRBV5-1 with TRBJ1-5; the D is unclear. This CDR3 has 12 amino acids. Germline V gene sequence: CDR1 SGHRS, CDR2 YFSETQ. V lost 3 bases and J 7 bases, leaving 8 bases between the germline ends.

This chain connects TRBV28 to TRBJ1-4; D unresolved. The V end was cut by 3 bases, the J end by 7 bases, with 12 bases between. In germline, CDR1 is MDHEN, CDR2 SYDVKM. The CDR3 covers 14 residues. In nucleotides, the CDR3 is TGTGCCAGCAGTTTGACATTTGTGACTGAAAAACTGTTTTTT. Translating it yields CASSLTFVTEKLFF.

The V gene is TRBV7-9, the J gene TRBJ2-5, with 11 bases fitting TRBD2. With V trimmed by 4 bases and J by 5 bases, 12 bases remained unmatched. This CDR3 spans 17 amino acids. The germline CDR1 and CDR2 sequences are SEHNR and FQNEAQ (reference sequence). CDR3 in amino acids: CASSWLLAGGPRETQYF. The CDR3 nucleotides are TGTGCCAGCAGCTGGCTATTAGCGGGAGGGCCGAGGGAGACCCAGTACTTC. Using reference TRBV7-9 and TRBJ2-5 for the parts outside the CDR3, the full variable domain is DTGVSQNPRHKITKRGQNVTFRCDPISEHNRLYWYRQTLGQGPEFLTYFQNEAQLEKSRLLSDRFSAERPKGSFSTLEIQRTEQGDSAMYLCASSWLLAGGPRETQYFGPGTRLLVL.

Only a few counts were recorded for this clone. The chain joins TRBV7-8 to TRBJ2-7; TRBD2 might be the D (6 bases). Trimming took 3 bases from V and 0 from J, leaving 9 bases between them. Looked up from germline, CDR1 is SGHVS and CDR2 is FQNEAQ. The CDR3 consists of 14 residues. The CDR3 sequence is CASSLRRASYEQYF. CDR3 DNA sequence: TGTGCCAGCAGCTTGCGGAGGGCCTCCTACGAGCAGTACTTC. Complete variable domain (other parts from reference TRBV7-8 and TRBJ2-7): GAGVSQSPRYKVAKRGQDVALRCDPISGHVSLFWYQQALGQGPEFLTYFQNEAQLDKSGLPSDRFFAERPEGSVSTLKIQRTQQEDSAVYLCASSLRRASYEQYFGPGTRLTVT.